One T cell receptor beta chain is described in this entry. The data were produced by immunoSEQ multiplex PCR, yet TCRdb's version contains in-frame clones alone and is incomplete. The table records about 200,000 clones, roughly four fifths of them present only once. These data originate in a study of blood T cell repertoires in COVID-19. Trimming took 2 bases from V and 9 from J, leaving 11 bases between them. From germline, CDR1 is MNHEY and CDR2 SMNVEV (reference sequence). The CDR3 spans 13 residues. Sequencing was done on a sample of peripheral blood. The chain has TRBV27 and TRBJ1-3; TRBD1 might be the D (6 bases). This clonotype originated in a woman in her fifties or sixties with active or convalescent COVID-19. The CDR3 DNA reads as TGTGCCAGCAGTTTAACAGGGAGGGGCACCATATATTTT. Protein: CASSLTGRGTIYF.